These 22 T cell receptor beta chains came from one sample sequenced in a study of naive and memory T cell subsets. Two oligonucleotides, mixed equimolar, formed the beta constant-region primer covering TRBC1 and TRBC2. Using its own MiXCR run on the UMI-ligation and nested PCR reads, TCRdb lists one record per CDR3 protein. The table lists 130,000 to 150,000 distinct CDR3 sequences, approximately 15% of them singletons. Sequencing was performed on naive CD4+ T cells from blood. The receptors here all came from a human donor in good health.

The chain combines TRBV10-3 with TRBJ2-1, with D possibly matching TRBD2 (7 bases). In germline, CDR1 is ENHRY, CDR2 SYGVKD. CDR3 length equals 16 residues. Trimming took 4 bases from V and 0 from J, leaving 13 bases between them. CDR3 loop: CAISVAGASSYNEQFF. In DNA, the CDR3 is TGTGCCATCAGTGTTGCGGGGGCAAGCTCCTACAATGAGCAGTTCTTC.

V is TRBV20-1 and J is TRBJ2-3; 10 bases map to TRBD2. Trimming at V came to 1 base and at J to 1 base, leaving 2 bases not matched to a gene. CDR1 and CDR2 (germline): DFQATT, SNEGSKA (reference sequence). The CDR3 totals 15 residues. The chain's CDR3 is CSARVTSGRTDTQYF. As DNA, the CDR3 is TGCAGTGCTAGAGTGACTAGCGGGCGCACAGATACGCAGTATTTT.

This clonotype was recorded a few times. V usage is TRBV23-1 and J usage is TRBJ1-1; 7 bases align to TRBD1. TRBV23-1 is an ORF for which the function is uncertain. The V segment lost 7 bases and the J segment 0 bases; nucleotides outside the gene matches: 8. CDR3 length equals 15 residues. CDR3 amino acids: CASTPGGLMNTEAFF. In DNA, the CDR3 is TGCGCCAGCACACCAGGGGGACTGATGAACACTGAAGCTTTCTTT.

Here the CDR3 reads CAIYRGVPQSNTGELFF. The CDR3 region has the DNA TGTGCCATTTACAGGGGAGTTCCCCAATCGAACACCGGGGAGCTGTTTTTT. The J gene is TRBJ2-2, the V gene TRBV10-3; 7 bases align to TRBD1. Germline trimming cut 9 bases from V and 0 bases from J; bases unmatched to any gene: 13. Germline V lookup: CDR1 ENHRY, CDR2 SYGVKD. CDR3 length equals 17 residues.

The chain recombines TRBV5-1 with TRBJ2-2, with TRBD2 identical over 12 bases. Unmatched junction bases numbered 7, after V lost 3 bases and J lost 1 base. The germline CDR1 and CDR2 sequences are SGHRS and YFSETQ. The CDR3 spans 18 residues. CDR3 nucleotide sequence: TGCGCCAGCAGCTCGCGGGGACTAGCGGGTTTGAACACCGGGGAGCTGTTTTTT. Its protein product is CASSSRGLAGLNTGELFF. Based on the CDR3 plus reference TRBV5-1 and TRBJ2-2, the full variable domain is KAGVTQTPRYLIKTRGQQVTLSCSPISGHRSVSWYQQTPGQGLQFLFEYFSETQRNKGNFPGRFSGRQFSNSRSEMNVSTLELGDSALYLCASSSRGLAGLNTGELFFGEGSRLTVL.

Ten or more counts support this clonotype. This CDR3 is CASIFDMNTEAFF. CDR3 nucleotides: TGTGCCAGCATTTTCGACATGAACACTGAAGCTTTCTTT. The gene calls are TRBV2 and TRBJ1-1; D gene unclear. CDR1 is SNHLY and CDR2 is FYNNEI in the germline V gene. The V end lost 7 bases, the J end lost 0 bases, and 9 bases lay between the germline ends. The CDR3 is made up of 13 amino acids.

This clonotype was seen repeatedly, ten times or more. This sequence joins TRBV3-1 and TRBJ2-5; D is uncertain. Per germline, CDR1 LGHDT and CDR2 YNNKEL (reference sequence). The CDR3 totals 12 residues. The ends were cut back, 4 bases at V and 5 bases at J, with 8 bases in the middle. Written as DNA, the CDR3 is TGTGCCAGCAGCCCGAGTAGTGAGACCCAGTACTTC. The encoded protein is CASSPSSETQYF.

This clonotype was seen a handful of times. V and J are TRBV28 and TRBJ2-3, with 9 bases aligning to TRBD2. CDR1 is MDHEN and CDR2 is SYDVKM in the germline V gene. The CDR3 covers 15 residues. V lost 7 bases and J lost 1; bases outside the gene matches: 6. DNA for the CDR3: TGTGCCAGCACCCTGGGACTAGCAGGCACAGATACGCAGTATTTT. This encodes CASTLGLAGTDTQYF.

The J gene is TRBJ1-4, the V gene TRBV6-5; D is unclear. Germline values: CDR1 MNHEY, CDR2 SVGAGI. CDR3 length equals 15 residues. Deletions cut 2 bases from V and 0 bases from J, with 7 bases between. The CDR3 DNA reads as TGTGCCAGCAGTTACCGCGGTGCAACTAATGAAAAACTGTTTTTT. It yields the protein CASSYRGATNEKLFF.

This clonotype was observed a few times. This chain connects TRBV20-1 to TRBJ1-1, with TRBD1 matching over 7 bases. The germline CDR1 and CDR2 sequences are DFQATT and SNEGSKA (reference sequence). The CDR3 covers 11 residues. V was clipped by 5 bases and J by 6 bases; unmatched bases: 3. The chain's CDR3 is CSADREAEAFF. Here the CDR3 DNA reads TGCAGTGCTGACAGGGAGGCTGAAGCTTTCTTT.

This clonotype was found a few times. This chain connects TRBV4-1 to TRBJ2-6; 14 positions agree with TRBD2. V was pared by 4 bases and J by 2 bases, with 7 bases of the junction left unmatched. Germline V gene lookup returns CDR1 MGHRA and CDR2 YSYEKL. The CDR3 consists of 19 residues. CDR3 protein: CASSLGLAGAKAGANVLTF. DNA for the CDR3: TGCGCCAGCAGCCTGGGACTAGCGGGAGCGAAGGCTGGGGCCAACGTCCTGACTTTC.

The V call is TRBV18, the J call TRBJ1-1; D not certain. Germline CDR1 reads KGHSH; CDR2 reads LQKENI. V gave up 4 bases and J gave up 8 bases, with 11 bases separating them. The CDR3 length is 12 residues. The CDR3 sequence is CASSLPLGEAFF. The CDR3 nucleotides are TGTGCCAGCTCACTACCGCTAGGAGAAGCTTTCTTT.

This chain uses TRBV7-9 with TRBJ1-5; D unclear. CDR3 length: 14 residues. In germline, CDR1 is SEHNR, CDR2 FQNEAQ (reference sequence). V was trimmed by 1 base and J by 3 bases, leaving 7 bases between them. CDR3 amino acids: CASSLGVDNQPQHF. In DNA, the CDR3 is TGTGCCAGCAGCTTAGGAGTGGACAATCAGCCCCAGCATTTT.

This clonotype has ten or more counts. V is TRBV15 and J is TRBJ1-1; D gene uncertain. Per the germline V gene, CDR1 is LNHNV and CDR2 is YYDKDF (reference sequence). This CDR3 is built from 16 residues. The V and J ends lost 0 bases and 6 bases respectively, with 17 bases between them. In DNA form, the CDR3 reads TGTGCCACCAGCAGAGATCCTATCGGACCGAAGCCTGAAGCTTTCTTT. This translates into CATSRDPIGPKPEAFF.

The sample holds a few counts of this clonotype. J is TRBJ2-2 and V is TRBV3-1; D is uncertain. Germline V CDR1 and CDR2: LGHDT, YNNKEL (reference sequence). Trimming left V 3 bases short and J 5 bases short, with 4 bases between. The CDR3 runs to 12 residues. The CDR3 loop reads CASSQLTGELFF. The CDR3 DNA is TGTGCCAGCAGCCAGCTTACCGGGGAGCTGTTTTTT.

The V gene is TRBV6-2 or TRBV6-3, the J gene TRBJ1-5; 11 nucleotides match TRBD1. This CDR3 region has 14 residues. Germline values: CDR1 MNHEY, CDR2 SVGEGT. Trimming cost V 6 bases and J 9 bases; bases outside gene matches: 7. For the CDR3, the DNA is TGTGCCAGCAGGGACCGGGACAGGGGGTCGCCCCAGCATTTT. Translated: CASRDRDRGSPQHF.

A few counts support this clonotype. The chain is built from TRBV12-3 or TRBV12-4 and TRBJ2-7; 9 nucleotides agree with TRBD1. Trimming at V came to 9 bases and at J to 3 bases, leaving 3 bases not matched to a gene. This CDR3 has 12 residues. CDR3 bases: TGTGCCAGTGCGGACAGGGGCTACGAGCAGTACTTC. As protein: CASADRGYEQYF.

The V gene is TRBV20-1, the J gene TRBJ1-4, with D tentatively TRBD1 (5 bases). The V gene lost 2 bases and the J gene lost 6 bases, with 10 bases spanning the gap. The germline CDR1 and CDR2 sequences are DFQATT and SNEGSKA (reference sequence). CDR3 length: 13 amino acids. The CDR3 loop reads CSARRTPDEKLFF. The CDR3 DNA reads as TGCAGTGCTAGACGGACACCTGATGAAAAACTGTTTTTT.

This rearrangement joins TRBV18 to TRBJ2-1; 8 bases are a match to TRBD1. This CDR3 contains 14 residues. Germline CDR1 reads KGHSH; CDR2 reads LQKENI. V was pared by 6 bases and J by 9 bases, with 10 bases of the junction left unmatched. CDR3 nucleotides: TGTGCCAGCTCCCCGGACAGGGAATACGGTGAGCAGTTCTTC. Translating it yields CASSPDREYGEQFF.

This clonotype has a handful of counts. The chain carries TRBV28 and TRBJ1-4, with 7 nucleotides matching TRBD1. Germline V lookup: CDR1 MDHEN, CDR2 SYDVKM. This CDR3 is 14 amino acids long. The V gene end was trimmed by 3 bases and the J gene end by 7 bases; junction bases not matched to a gene: 5. The CDR3 bases are TGTGCCAGCAGTTTCCCGACAGGGATTGAAAAACTGTTTTTT. This gives the protein CASSFPTGIEKLFF.

The chain links TRBV4-3 to TRBJ2-5; D is tentatively TRBD1 or TRBD2 (6 bases each). The V gene's germline CDR1 is LGHNA and CDR2 YSLEER. CDR3 length: 13 amino acids. V was cut by 0 bases and J by 12 bases, with 14 bases left in between. CDR3 coding DNA: TGCGCCAGCAGCCAAGAGTTCGGGGGCCCGGAGTACTTC. Protein: CASSQEFGGPEYF.

This clonotype has just a few counts. The chain employs TRBV20-1 and TRBJ1-5, with unresolved D. Germline V gives CDR1 DFQATT, CDR2 SNEGSKA (reference sequence). The CDR3 consists of 13 residues. Trimming took 4 bases from V and 0 from J, leaving 7 bases between them. The CDR3 DNA is TGCAGTGCTAAGGTTTTTAGCAATCAGCCCCAGCATTTT. It translates to CSAKVFSNQPQHF.